Presented here are 2 T cell receptor beta chains from one specimen sequenced in a study of blood T cells in healthy people across ages. Alongside a J-beta primer mix, a sample-barcoded 5' primer served in a second PCR lasting about 7 to 12 cycles. TCRdb processed the 5' RACE reads anew with MiXCR; each CDR3 protein has one entry. Found here are around 1.5 million distinct CDR3 sequences, roughly 32% of them singletons; the top ten hold around 10%. The material sequenced was blood. The receptors originated from a woman aged 25 to 45 in good health.

As concerns this clonotype: A much bigger clone sits one base away, suggesting this may be a read error. The gene calls are TRBV7-3 and TRBJ2-5, with a weak D call TRBD2 (6 bases). Per germline, CDR1 SGHTA and CDR2 FQGTGA. The CDR3 has 14 amino acids. CDR3 in amino acids: CTSSLWDYQETQYF. CDR3 bases: TGTACCAGCAGCCTATGGGACTACCAAGAGACCCAGTACTTC.

Concerning this clonotype itself: Mismatch with germline at one junction end may stem from a read error. The chain employs TRBV6-1 and TRBJ1-1; the D gene is possibly TRBD1 (6 bases). This CDR3 region has 17 residues. The germline V gene encodes CDR1 MNHNS and CDR2 SASEGT. Here the CDR3 reads CASSEAGAGQINTEAFF. As DNA, the CDR3 is TGCGCCAGCAGTGAAGCGGGGGCGGGACAAATTAACACTGAAGCTTTCTTT.